This T cell receptor beta chain was recovered during a study of T cell clones after liver transplantation. Overall study context: Three of the eight recipients were HCV-positive; the rest had non-autoimmune, non-viral transplant indications. Subjects received no induction therapy and standard immunosuppression until randomization at 12-24 months post-transplant. Study-wide results and caveats: Post-transplant, graft-donor-reactive CD4 TCRbeta sequences in blood dropped significantly in most of the 8 subjects.

As for this clone: Its target is not known.

Germline assignment: CDR1 LNHDA and CDR2 SQIVND (reference sequence). This CDR3 is built from 14 residues. The V and J ends lost 3 bases and 4 bases respectively, with 12 bases between them. Profiled with immunoSEQ multiplex PCR; TCRdb holds only in-frame clones, not every one. The sample holds tens of thousands of clones, more than 90% seen once. This receptor was obtained from a human donor who received a liver transplant. The chain couples TRBV19 to TRBJ1-1; tentatively, D is TRBD1 (5 bases). This sample comprised CD4+ T cells from blood, obtained before liver transplant. The DNA for the CDR3 is TGTGCCAGTAGTATTCTCGGAGGGGTCACTGAAGCTTTCTTT. Translated, it gives CASSILGGVTEAFF. Combining the CDR3 with reference TRBV19 and TRBJ1-1 gives the whole variable domain DGGITQSPKYLFRKEGQNVTLSCEQNLNHDAMYWYRQDPGQGLRLIYYSQIVNDFQKGDIAEGYSVSREKKESFPLTVTSAQKNPTAFYLCASSILGGVTEAFFGQGTRLTVV.